The 15 T cell receptor beta chains presented below share a single source sample, sequenced in a study of blood T cell repertoires in COVID-19. Clones were sequenced by immunoSEQ multiplex PCR, and TCRdb holds only the in-frame ones, with some missing. This sample has 300,000 to 400,000 clones, with 86% found just once. Material for sequencing was PBMCs or T cells enriched from blood (not recorded which). The receptors stem from a woman aged 40 to 49 with acute COVID-19.

This clone has at least ten counts. The rearrangement uses TRBV3-1 (or the pseudogene TRBV3-2) and TRBJ1-3, with 12 bases aligning to TRBD1. The CDR3 has 16 residues. Per the germline V gene, CDR1 is LGHDT and CDR2 is YNNKEL (reference sequence). Trimming at V came to 5 bases and at J to 5 bases, leaving 7 bases not matched to a gene. The CDR3 region is CASSSPGTGGRNTIYF. In DNA, the CDR3 is TGTGCCAGCAGCTCCCCCGGGACAGGGGGCCGAAACACCATATATTTT.

The chain uses TRBV7-2 and TRBJ1-4; TRBD1 aligns across 8 bases. V shed 6 bases, J shed 8 bases, and the junction held 8 bases outside the gene matches. CDR1 SGHTA and CDR2 FQGNSA come from the germline V gene. The CDR3 loop spans 14 amino acids. CDR3 nucleotide sequence: TGTGCCAGCAGTAACGGACAGGGCCACGAAAAACTGTTTTTT. This sequence encodes CASSNGQGHEKLFF. The variable domain in full, completed from reference TRBV7-2 and TRBJ1-4, reads GAGVSQSPSNKVTEKGKDVELRCDPISGHTALYWYRQSLGQGLEFLIYFQGNSAPDKSGLPSDRFSAERTGGSVSTLTIQRTQQEDSAVYLCASSNGQGHEKLFFGSGTQLSVL.

The count of this clone is one. This chain links TRBV5-1 with TRBJ1-6; 9 positions agree with TRBD1. V gave up 3 bases and J gave up 5 bases; unmatched junction bases: 9. The CDR3 is 17 residues long. From germline, CDR1 is SGHRS and CDR2 YFSETQ. CDR3 amino acids: CASSSDRGIGNNSPLHF. The CDR3 nucleotides are TGCGCCAGCAGCTCGGACAGGGGCATCGGTAATAATTCACCCCTCCACTTT.

V and J are TRBV19 and TRBJ1-6; weak D call: TRBD1 (5 bases). Germline V gene lookup returns CDR1 LNHDA and CDR2 SQIVND (reference sequence). This CDR3 comprises 14 residues. The V and J ends lost 1 base and 10 bases respectively, with 11 bases between them. This CDR3 is CASSIGQGGSPLHF. For the CDR3, the DNA is TGTGCCAGTAGTATAGGGCAGGGTGGCTCACCCCTCCACTTT.

The chain joins TRBV3-1 (or the pseudogene TRBV3-2) to TRBJ1-3; D is uncertain. Trimming stripped 1 base from V and 0 bases from J, with 13 bases between. Germline lookup yields CDR1 LGHDT and CDR2 YNNKEL (reference sequence). The CDR3 totals 17 residues. Here the CDR3 DNA reads TGTGCCAGCAGCCAAGGGTCAGGTCTCCTCTCTGGAAACACCATATATTTT. Translated: CASSQGSGLLSGNTIYF.

The chain carries TRBV6-5 and TRBJ1-1; TRBD1 matches 7 bases. Germline CDR1 is MNHEY and CDR2 is SVGAGI. The V gene end was trimmed by 5 bases and the J gene end by 11 bases; junction bases not matched to a gene: 14. The CDR3 runs to 14 residues. CDR3: CASSTSDRLSGAFF. In DNA form, the CDR3 reads TGTGCCAGCAGTACCTCGGACAGGCTGAGTGGGGCTTTCTTT.

The rearrangement links TRBV28 to TRBJ2-2; a weak D match, TRBD1 (6 bases). The CDR3 runs 14 residues. Germline-derived CDR1 and CDR2 are MDHEN and SYDVKM. The V end lost 6 bases, the J end lost 4 bases, and 12 bases lay between the germline ends. In DNA form, the CDR3 reads TGTGCCAGCAGACGCACAGGGAGCACCGGGGAGCTGTTTTTT. It specifies CASRRTGSTGELFF.

A single count supports this clone. This chain uses TRBV11-2 with TRBJ2-3; 8 positions agree with TRBD2. In germline, CDR1 is SGHAT, CDR2 FQNNGV. This CDR3 contains 17 residues. With V trimmed by 3 bases and J by 5 bases, 13 bases remained unmatched. CDR3 region: CASSFRLWASGGDTQYF. The CDR3 DNA sequence: TGTGCCAGCAGCTTTCGACTGTGGGCGAGCGGGGGAGATACGCAGTATTTT.

V is TRBV7-9 and J is TRBJ1-2; D is undetermined. Trimming took 3 bases from V and 2 from J, leaving 7 bases between them. CDR1 is SEHNR, CDR2 FQNEAQ, per germline (reference sequence). The CDR3 length is 13 residues. CDR3 bases: TGTGCCAGCAGCTTGCAGATCAACTATGGCTACACCTTC. Its translation is CASSLQINYGYTF.

V gene TRBV7-9 combines with J gene TRBJ2-7; D unclear. Germline CDR1 and CDR2: SEHNR and FQNEAQ (reference sequence). The CDR3 totals 12 residues. Trimming took off 1 base at V and 3 bases at J, with 4 bases between the two ends. For the CDR3, the DNA is TGTGCCAGCAGCTTAGTAGTCTACGAGCAGTACTTC. It is translated as CASSLVVYEQYF. Full variable domain (remainder filled in from reference TRBV7-9 and TRBJ2-7): DTGVSQNPRHKITKRGQNVTFRCDPISEHNRLYWYRQTLGQGPEFLTYFQNEAQLEKSRLLSDRFSAERPKGSFSTLEIQRTEQGDSAMYLCASSLVVYEQYFGPGTRLTVT.

The rearrangement uses TRBV18 and TRBJ2-7; 8 bases match TRBD1. Germline values: CDR1 KGHSH, CDR2 LQKENI. The CDR3 extends over 16 amino acids. V lost 3 bases, J lost 5 bases, and 12 bases stayed unmatched. The CDR3 is CASSPVVSDRVHEQYF. Here the CDR3 DNA reads TGTGCCAGCTCACCGGTAGTATCGGACAGGGTGCACGAGCAGTACTTC.

The V and J genes are TRBV28 and TRBJ2-5; TRBD2 might be the D (6 bases). This CDR3 spans 14 amino acids. The V gene lost 6 bases and the J gene lost 1 base, with 12 bases spanning the gap. Germline-derived CDR1 and CDR2 are MDHEN and SYDVKM. CDR3 sequence (DNA): TGTGCCAGCAGACGGAGCGGGCTCCAAGAGACCCAGTACTTC. It encodes CASRRSGLQETQYF.

This clone was detected a few times. This rearrangement joins TRBV3-1 (or the pseudogene TRBV3-2) to TRBJ2-3; the D gene is possibly TRBD2 (5 bases). There are 16 residues in the CDR3. Looked up from germline, CDR1 is LGHDT and CDR2 is YNNKEL (reference sequence). Trimming stripped 1 base from V and 2 bases from J, with 13 bases between. CDR3 sequence: CASSQVLGSSTDTQYF. CDR3 nucleotide sequence: TGTGCCAGCAGCCAAGTACTAGGAAGTTCCACAGATACGCAGTATTTT.

This chain joins TRBV27 and TRBJ1-5; D is unclear. The CDR3 is 15 amino acids. Per germline, CDR1 MNHEY and CDR2 SMNVEV (reference sequence). Trimming removed 3 bases from V and 4 bases from J, with 13 bases in between. The CDR3 spells CASSLTPRRNQPQHF. CDR3 coding DNA: TGTGCCAGCAGTTTGACACCTAGGAGGAATCAGCCCCAGCATTTT.

The chain has TRBV10-2 and TRBJ2-3, with 13 bases aligning to TRBD2. The CDR3 loop spans 17 amino acids. In germline, CDR1 is WSHSY, CDR2 SAAADI. The V segment lost 6 bases and the J segment 6 bases; nucleotides outside the gene matches: 12. CDR3 nucleotide sequence: TGCGCCAGCAGGGATGCTACTAGCGGGGGGGCCGGTGATACGCAGTATTTT. It yields the protein CASRDATSGGAGDTQYF.